This TCR beta chain was identified during a study of control samples from healthy donors and cancer patients. Data came from immunoSEQ multiplex PCR; TCRdb stores just in-frame clones and leaves some out. This table holds tens of thousands of clones, 85% to 95% found once. CDR3 length: 15 amino acids. Germline values: CDR1 SEHNR, CDR2 FQNEAQ (reference sequence). With 5 bases removed from V and 6 bases from J, the gap between germline ends came to 17 bases. Sequencing was done on a sample of blood. The V and J genes are TRBV7-9 and TRBJ2-1; a weak D match, TRBD1 (6 bases). This TCR came from a man aged 30 to 45 in good health. CDR3 in amino acids: CASSTTGIWSNEQFF. CDR3 bases: TGTGCCAGCAGCACAACAGGGATTTGGAGCAATGAGCAGTTCTTC.